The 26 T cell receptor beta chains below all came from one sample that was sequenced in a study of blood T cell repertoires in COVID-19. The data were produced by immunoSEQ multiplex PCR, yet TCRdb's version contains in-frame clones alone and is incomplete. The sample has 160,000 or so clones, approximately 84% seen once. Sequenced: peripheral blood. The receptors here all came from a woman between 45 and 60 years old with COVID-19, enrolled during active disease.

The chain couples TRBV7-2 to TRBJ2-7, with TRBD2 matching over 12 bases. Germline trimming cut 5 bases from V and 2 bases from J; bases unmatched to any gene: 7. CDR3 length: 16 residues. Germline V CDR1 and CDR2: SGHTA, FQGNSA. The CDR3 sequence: CASSKILAGGPYEQYF. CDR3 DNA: TGTGCCAGCAGCAAAATACTAGCGGGGGGTCCCTACGAGCAGTACTTC.

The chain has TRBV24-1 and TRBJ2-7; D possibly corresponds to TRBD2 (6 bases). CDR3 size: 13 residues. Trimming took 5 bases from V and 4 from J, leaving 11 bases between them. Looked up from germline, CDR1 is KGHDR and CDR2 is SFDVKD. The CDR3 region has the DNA TGTGCCACCAGTGCCCGGGGGACTTACGAGCAGTACTTC. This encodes CATSARGTYEQYF.

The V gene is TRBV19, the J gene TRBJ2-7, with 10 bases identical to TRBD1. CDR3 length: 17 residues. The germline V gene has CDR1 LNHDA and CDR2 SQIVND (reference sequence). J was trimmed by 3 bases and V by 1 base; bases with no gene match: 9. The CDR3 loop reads CASSIVSRDRGRYEQYF. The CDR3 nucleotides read TGTGCCAGTAGTATAGTATCTAGGGACAGGGGTCGCTACGAGCAGTACTTC.

In nucleotides, the CDR3 is TGTGCCAGCAGTTACGGGGGGACTACTAGCACAGATACGCAGTATTTT. This sequence encodes CASSYGGTTSTDTQYF. V gene TRBV6-2 or TRBV6-3 combines with J gene TRBJ2-3, with 7 bases matching TRBD2. The CDR3 extends over 16 amino acids. The germline V gene has CDR1 MNHEY and CDR2 SVGEGT. J lost 0 bases, V lost 2 bases, and 5 bases had no gene match.

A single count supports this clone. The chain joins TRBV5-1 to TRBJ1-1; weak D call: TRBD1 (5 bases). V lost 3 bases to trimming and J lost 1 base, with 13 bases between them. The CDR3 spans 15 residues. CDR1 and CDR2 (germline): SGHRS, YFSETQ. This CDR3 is CASSSRTGGNTEAFF. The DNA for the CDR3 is TGCGCCAGCAGCTCTAGGACCGGGGGGAACACTGAAGCTTTCTTT.

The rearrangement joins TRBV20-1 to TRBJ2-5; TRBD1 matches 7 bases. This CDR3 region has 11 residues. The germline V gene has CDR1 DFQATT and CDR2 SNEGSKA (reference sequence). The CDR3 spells CSGQAVETQYF. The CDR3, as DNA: TGCAGCGGACAGGCGGTAGAGACCCAGTACTTC.

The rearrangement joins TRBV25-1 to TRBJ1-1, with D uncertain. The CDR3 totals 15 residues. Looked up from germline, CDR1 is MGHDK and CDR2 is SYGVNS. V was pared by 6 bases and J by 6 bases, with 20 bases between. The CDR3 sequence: CASRERESLEAEAFF. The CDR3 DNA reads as TGTGCCAGCAGGGAGAGGGAGAGTTTGGAGGCTGAAGCTTTCTTT.

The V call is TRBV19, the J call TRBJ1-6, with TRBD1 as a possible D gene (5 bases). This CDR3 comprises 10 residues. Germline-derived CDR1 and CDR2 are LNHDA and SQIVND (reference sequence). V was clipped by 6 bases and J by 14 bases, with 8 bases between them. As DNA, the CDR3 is TGTGCCAGTAGGGGGGGGTCCCTCCACTTT. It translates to CASRGGSLHF.

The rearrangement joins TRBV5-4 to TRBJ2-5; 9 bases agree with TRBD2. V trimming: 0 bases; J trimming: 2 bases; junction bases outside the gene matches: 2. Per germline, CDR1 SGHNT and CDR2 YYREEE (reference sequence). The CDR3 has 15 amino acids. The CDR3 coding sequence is TGTGCCAGCAGCTTGGTGGCGGGGGGGCAAGAGACCCAGTACTTC. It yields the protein CASSLVAGGQETQYF.

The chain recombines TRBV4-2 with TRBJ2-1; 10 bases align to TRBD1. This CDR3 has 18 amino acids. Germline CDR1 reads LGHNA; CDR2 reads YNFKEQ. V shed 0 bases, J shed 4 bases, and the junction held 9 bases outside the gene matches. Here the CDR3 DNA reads TGTGCCAGCAGCCAAGATCTTGGGTCGGGACAGGGGTACAATGAGCAGTTCTTC. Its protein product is CASSQDLGSGQGYNEQFF.

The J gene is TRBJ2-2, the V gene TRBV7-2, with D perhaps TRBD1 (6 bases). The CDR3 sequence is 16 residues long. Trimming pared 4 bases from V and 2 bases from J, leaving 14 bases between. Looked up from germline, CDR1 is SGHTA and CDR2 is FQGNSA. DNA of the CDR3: TGTGCCAGCAGCTACAGGGAATCCTATAACACCGGGGAGCTGTTTTTT. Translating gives CASSYRESYNTGELFF.

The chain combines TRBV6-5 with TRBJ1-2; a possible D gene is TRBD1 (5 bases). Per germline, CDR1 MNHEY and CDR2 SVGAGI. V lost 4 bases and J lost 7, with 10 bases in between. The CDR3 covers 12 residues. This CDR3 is CASSSRTIGYTF. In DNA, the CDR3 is TGTGCCAGCAGTTCTAGGACAATTGGCTACACCTTC.

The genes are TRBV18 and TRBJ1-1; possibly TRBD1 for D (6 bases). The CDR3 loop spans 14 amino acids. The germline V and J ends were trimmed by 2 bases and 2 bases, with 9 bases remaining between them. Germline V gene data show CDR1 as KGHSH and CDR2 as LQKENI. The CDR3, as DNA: TGTGCCAGCTCACCAGGACAGAGTAACACTGAAGCTTTCTTT. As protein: CASSPGQSNTEAFF.

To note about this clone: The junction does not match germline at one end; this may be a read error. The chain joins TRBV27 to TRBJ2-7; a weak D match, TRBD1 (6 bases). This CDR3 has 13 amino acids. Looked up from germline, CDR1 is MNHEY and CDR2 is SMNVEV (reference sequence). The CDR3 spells CASSLAFGQLLNF. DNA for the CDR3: TGTGCCAGCAGTCTCGCTTTCGGACAGTTACTAAACTTC.

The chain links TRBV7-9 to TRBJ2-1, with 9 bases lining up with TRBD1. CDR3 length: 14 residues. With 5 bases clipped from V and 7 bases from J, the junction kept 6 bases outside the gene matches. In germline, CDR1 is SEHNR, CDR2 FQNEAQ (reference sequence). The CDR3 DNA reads TGTGCCAGCAGCGCACCCGGGACAGGGAATGAGCAGTTCTTC. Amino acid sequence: CASSAPGTGNEQFF.

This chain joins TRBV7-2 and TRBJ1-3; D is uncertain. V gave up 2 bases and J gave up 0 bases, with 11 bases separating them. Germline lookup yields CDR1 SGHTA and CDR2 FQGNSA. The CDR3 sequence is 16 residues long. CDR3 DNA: TGTGCCAGCAGCTTAAACCCAGACTACTCTGGAAACACCATATATTTT. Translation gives CASSLNPDYSGNTIYF.

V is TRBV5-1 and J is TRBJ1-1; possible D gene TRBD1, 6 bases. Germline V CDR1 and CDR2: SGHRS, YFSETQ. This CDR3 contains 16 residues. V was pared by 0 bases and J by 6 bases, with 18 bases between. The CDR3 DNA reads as TGCGCCAGCAGCTTGGAACCCCAACAGGGTTGGGCTGAAGCTTTCTTT. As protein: CASSLEPQQGWAEAFF.

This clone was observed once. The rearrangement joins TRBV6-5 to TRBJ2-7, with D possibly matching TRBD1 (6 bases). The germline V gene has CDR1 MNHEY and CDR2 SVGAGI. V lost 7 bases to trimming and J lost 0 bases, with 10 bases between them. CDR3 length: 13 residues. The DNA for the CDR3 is TGTGCCAGCAACTCAGGGGTCTCCTACGAGCAGTACTTC. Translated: CASNSGVSYEQYF.

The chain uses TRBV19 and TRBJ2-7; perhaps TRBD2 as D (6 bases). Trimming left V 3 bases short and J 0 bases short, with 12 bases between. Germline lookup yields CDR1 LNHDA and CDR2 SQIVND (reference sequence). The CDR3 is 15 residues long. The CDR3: CASSIGGVYSYEQYF. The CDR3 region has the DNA TGTGCCAGTAGTATCGGAGGGGTCTACTCCTACGAGCAGTACTTC.

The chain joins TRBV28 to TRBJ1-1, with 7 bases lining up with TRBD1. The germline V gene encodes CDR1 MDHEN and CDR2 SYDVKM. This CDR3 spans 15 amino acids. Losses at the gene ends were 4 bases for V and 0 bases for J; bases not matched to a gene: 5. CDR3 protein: CASSSHRGMNTEAFF. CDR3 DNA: TGTGCCAGCAGTTCTCACAGGGGTATGAACACTGAAGCTTTCTTT.

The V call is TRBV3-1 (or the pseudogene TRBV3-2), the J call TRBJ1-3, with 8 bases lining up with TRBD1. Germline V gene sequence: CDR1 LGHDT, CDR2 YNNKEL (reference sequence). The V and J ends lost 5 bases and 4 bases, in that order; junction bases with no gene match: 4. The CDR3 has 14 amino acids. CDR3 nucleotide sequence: TGTGCCAGCAGCACGACAGGGGCAGGAAACACCATATATTTT. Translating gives CASSTTGAGNTIYF.

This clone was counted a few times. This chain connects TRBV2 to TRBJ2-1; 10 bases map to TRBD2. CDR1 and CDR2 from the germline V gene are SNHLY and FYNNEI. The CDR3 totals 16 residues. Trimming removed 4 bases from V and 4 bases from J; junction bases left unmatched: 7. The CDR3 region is CASSGTSGPRYNEQFF. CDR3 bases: TGTGCCAGCAGTGGGACTAGCGGACCCCGTTACAATGAGCAGTTCTTC. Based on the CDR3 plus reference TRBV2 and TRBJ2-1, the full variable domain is EPEVTQTPSHQVTQMGQEVILRCVPISNHLYFYWYRQILGQKVEFLVSFYNNEISEKSEIFDDQFSVERPDGSNFTLKIRSTKLEDSAMYFCASSGTSGPRYNEQFFGPGTRLTVL.

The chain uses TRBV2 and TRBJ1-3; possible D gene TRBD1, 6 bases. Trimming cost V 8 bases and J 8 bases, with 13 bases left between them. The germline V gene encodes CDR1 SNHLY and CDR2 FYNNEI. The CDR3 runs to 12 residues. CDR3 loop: CASLDSVDTIYF. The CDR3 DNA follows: TGTGCCAGCCTGGACAGCGTCGACACCATATATTTT.

The CDR3 DNA is TGCGCCAGCAGAAGGACAGGGAACACTGAAGCTTTCTTT. This encodes CASRRTGNTEAFF. This chain connects TRBV4-1 to TRBJ1-1; TRBD1 matches at 7 bases. Germline V gives CDR1 MGHRA, CDR2 YSYEKL. Trimming at V came to 6 bases and at J to 1 base, leaving 2 bases not matched to a gene. CDR3 size: 13 residues.

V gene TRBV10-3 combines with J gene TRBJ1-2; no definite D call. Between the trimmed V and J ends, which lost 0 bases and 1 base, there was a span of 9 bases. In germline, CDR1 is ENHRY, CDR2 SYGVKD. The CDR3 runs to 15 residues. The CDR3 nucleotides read TGTGCCATCAGTGAGTCGGCAGGTCTTAACTATGGCTACACCTTC. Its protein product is CAISESAGLNYGYTF.

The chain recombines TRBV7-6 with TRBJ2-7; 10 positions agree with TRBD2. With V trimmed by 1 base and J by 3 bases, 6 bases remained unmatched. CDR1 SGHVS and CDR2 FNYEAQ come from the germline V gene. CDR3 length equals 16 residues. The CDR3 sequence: CASSLEERGGIYEQYF. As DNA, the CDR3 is TGTGCCAGCAGCTTAGAAGAGCGGGGGGGAATCTACGAGCAGTACTTC.